This T cell receptor (beta chain) stems from a study of blood T cells in healthy people across ages. V lost 11 bases to trimming and J lost 4 bases; unmatched junction nucleotides: 9. The CDR3 loop spans 13 amino acids. Germline CDR1 reads SNHLY; CDR2 reads FYNNEI. Sample-barcoded 5' priming and a J-beta primer mix drove a second PCR of roughly 6 to 12 cycles. MiXCR, applied by TCRdb to the 5' RACE reads, yields one record per CDR3 protein. Of about 800,000 distinct CDR3 sequences listed, around 25% are singletons. The sample was also reused in another study, on T cells of mothers and their children.

This chain joins TRBV2 and TRBJ2-5; 8 positions match TRBD2. This receptor was identified in a boy aged 5 to 17 in good health. The specimen sequenced was blood. Here the CDR3 DNA reads TGTGCCCGCACGGGGGGGCCTGGAGAGACCCAGTACTTC. Translation gives CARTGGPGETQYF. The complete variable domain, with remaining parts taken from reference TRBV2 and TRBJ2-5, reads EPEVTQTPSHQVTQMGQEVILRCVPISNHLYFYWYRQILGQKVEFLVSFYNNEISEKSEIFDDQFSVERPDGSNFTLKIRSTKLEDSAMYFCARTGGPGETQYFGPGTRLLVL.